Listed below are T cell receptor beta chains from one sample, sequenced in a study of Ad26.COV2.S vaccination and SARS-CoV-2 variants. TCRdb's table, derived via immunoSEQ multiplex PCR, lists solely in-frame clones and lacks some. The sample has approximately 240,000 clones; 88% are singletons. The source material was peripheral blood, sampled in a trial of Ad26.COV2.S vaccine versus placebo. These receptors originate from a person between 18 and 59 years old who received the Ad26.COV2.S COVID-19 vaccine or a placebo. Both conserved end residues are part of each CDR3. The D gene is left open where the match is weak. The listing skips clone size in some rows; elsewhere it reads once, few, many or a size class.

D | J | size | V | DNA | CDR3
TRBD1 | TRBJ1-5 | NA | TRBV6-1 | TGTGCCAGCAGTGAAGTTGGGACAGGCCTCAATCAGCCCCAGCATTTT | CASSEVGTGLNQPQHF
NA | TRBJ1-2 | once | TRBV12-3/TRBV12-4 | TGTGCCAGCAGTTTCGGTGGAGGTGGCTACACCTTC | CASSFGGGGYTF
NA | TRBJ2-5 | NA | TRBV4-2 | TGTGCCAGCAGCCAAGATCTCCGGGAGACCCAGTACTTC | CASSQDLRETQYF
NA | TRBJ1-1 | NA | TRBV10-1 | TGCGCCAGCAGTGCAGGGGTGGGCACTGAAGCTTTCTTT | CASSAGVGTEAFF
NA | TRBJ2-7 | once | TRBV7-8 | TGTGCGACCCGGGCGAGGGGCTCCTACGAGCAGTACTTC | CATRARGSYEQYF
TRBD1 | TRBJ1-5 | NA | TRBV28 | TGTGCCAGCAGTTTAACCGGGACAGGGTTTCAGCCCCAGCATTTT | CASSLTGTGFQPQHF
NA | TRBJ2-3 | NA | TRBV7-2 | TGTGCCAGCAGCTTTGGGACCTCCACAGATACGCAGTATTTT | CASSFGTSTDTQYF
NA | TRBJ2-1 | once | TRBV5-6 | TGTGCCAGCACCTCTGGAGTAGTAACAGTGTCGGAGCAGTTCTTC | CASTSGVVTVSEQFF
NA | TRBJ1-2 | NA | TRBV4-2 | TGTGCCAGCAGCCAAGTAGGCCAGGGAAGTAACTATGGCTACACCTTC | CASSQVGQGSNYGYTF
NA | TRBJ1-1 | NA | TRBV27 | TGTGCCAGCAAAATCAACTTGAACACTGAAGCTTTCTTT | CASKINLNTEAFF
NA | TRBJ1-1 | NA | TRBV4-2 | TGTGCCAGCAGCCAAGCAGTCGAGAGGCAGAGATTGAACACTGAAGCTTTCTTT | CASSQAVERQRLNTEAFF
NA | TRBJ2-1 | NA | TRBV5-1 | TGCGCCAGCAGCTTGGGGGAAACGGGGAATGAGCAGTTCTTC | CASSLGETGNEQFF
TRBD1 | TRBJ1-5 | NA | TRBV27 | TGTGCCAGCAGTTACGGACAGGGGTCCGGTCAGCCCCAGCATTTT | CASSYGQGSGQPQHF